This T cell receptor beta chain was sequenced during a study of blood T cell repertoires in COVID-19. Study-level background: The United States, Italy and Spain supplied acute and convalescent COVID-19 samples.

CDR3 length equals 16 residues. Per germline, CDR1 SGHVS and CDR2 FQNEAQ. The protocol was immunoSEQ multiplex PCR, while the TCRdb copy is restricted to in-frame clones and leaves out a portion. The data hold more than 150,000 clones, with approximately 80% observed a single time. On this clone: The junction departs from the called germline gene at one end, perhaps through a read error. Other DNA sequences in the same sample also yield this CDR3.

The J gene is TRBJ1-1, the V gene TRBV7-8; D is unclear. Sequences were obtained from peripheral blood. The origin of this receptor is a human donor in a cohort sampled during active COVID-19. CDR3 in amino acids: CASSPRYGEINTEAFF. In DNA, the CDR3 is TGTGCCAGCAGCCCCCGGTACGGGGAAATTAACACTGAAGCTTTTTTT.